Shown below are 24 T cell receptor beta chains from a single sample sequenced in a study of response to subunit inactivated influenza vaccine. MiXCR, applied by TCRdb to the RT-PCR reads, yields one record per CDR3 protein. The data hold some 800,000 distinct CDR3 sequences, with 21% observed a single time. This specimen was PBMCs from blood, taken more than 4 days after vaccination. Receptors were obtained from a man aged 50-60 years who received an inactivated influenza vaccine.

The J gene is TRBJ2-5, the V gene TRBV6-1, with 8 bases identical to TRBD2. The germline V gene has CDR1 MNHNS and CDR2 SASEGT. The CDR3 covers 14 residues. Trimming cost V 6 bases and J 1 base; bases outside gene matches: 4. The CDR3 sequence is CASSRTSSQETQYF. CDR3 DNA sequence: TGTGCCAGCAGCCGGACTAGCAGCCAAGAGACCCAGTACTTC.

The chain combines TRBV28 with TRBJ2-2, with D maybe TRBD2 (6 bases). The germline CDR1 and CDR2 sequences are MDHEN and SYDVKM. The CDR3 extends over 15 amino acids. V lost 6 bases, J lost 0 bases, and 11 bases lay in between. CDR3 bases: TGTGCCAGCAGCCGGGAGTTCGCGAACACCGGGGAGCTGTTTTTT. Translation gives CASSREFANTGELFF.

In this sample, this clonotype turned up a few times. The genes are TRBV6-1 and TRBJ2-3, with 8 bases aligning to TRBD2. The CDR3 has 15 amino acids. The germline V gene encodes CDR1 MNHNS and CDR2 SASEGT. J lost 0 bases, V lost 8 bases, and 7 bases had no gene match. The DNA of the CDR3 is TGTGCCAGCTCCAGAATAGCGGGGAGCACAGATACGCAGTATTTT. Translation gives CASSRIAGSTDTQYF.

The chain has TRBV11-2 and TRBJ2-5, with 7 bases matching TRBD1. Germline CDR1 SGHAT, CDR2 FQNNGV. V shed 3 bases, J shed 5 bases, and the junction held 9 bases outside the gene matches. The length of the CDR3 is 15 residues. CDR3 in amino acids: CASSLSTGVSETQYF. The CDR3 bases are TGTGCCAGCAGCTTGAGTACAGGGGTAAGCGAGACCCAGTACTTC.

This chain joins TRBV20-1 and TRBJ2-3; 11 bases are a match to TRBD2. CDR1 and CDR2 (germline): DFQATT, SNEGSKA (reference sequence). There are 18 residues in the CDR3. The CDR3 spells CKSGGSTLAGELGDTQYF. The CDR3 region has the DNA TGCAAATCGGGGGGATCGACACTAGCGGGAGAATTAGGAGATACGCAGTATTTT.

A few counts support this clonotype. The chain carries TRBV6-1 and TRBJ2-7; D unresolved. This CDR3 has 14 residues. Trimming stripped 6 bases from V and 2 bases from J, with 14 bases between. Germline CDR1 and CDR2: MNHNS and SASEGT. The DNA of the CDR3 is TGTGCCAGCAGCGACCGGCGTTTTCCCTACGAGCAGTACTTC. Its translation: CASSDRRFPYEQYF.

The CDR3 region has the DNA TGTGCCAGCAGTGAATTCGGTTTTCTAGGACCCAGGGGGCAGTCCTACAATGAGCAGTTCTTC. Translation: CASSEFGFLGPRGQSYNEQFF. The J gene is TRBJ2-1, the V gene TRBV25-1; 8 bases agree with TRBD1. After removal of 1 base from V and 1 base from J, the junction contained 18 bases not matched to a gene. This CDR3 has 21 residues. Per germline, CDR1 MGHDK and CDR2 SYGVNS.

The table lists this clonotype with many counts. V and J are TRBV20-1 and TRBJ2-7; D is perhaps TRBD1 (5 bases). The CDR3 totals 14 residues. Germline CDR1 DFQATT, CDR2 SNEGSKA (reference sequence). V was trimmed by 1 base and J by 3 bases, leaving 13 bases between them. In DNA form, the CDR3 reads TGCAGTGCTAGAGGGACAACAGTTTACTACGAGCAGTACTTC. Protein sequence: CSARGTTVYYEQYF.

This chain joins TRBV5-1 and TRBJ1-6; D perhaps matches TRBD1 (5 bases). Germline CDR1 is SGHRS and CDR2 is YFSETQ. The CDR3 consists of 15 residues. V lost 0 bases and J 7 bases, leaving 11 bases between the germline ends. The CDR3 sequence: CASSLEQGKNSPLHF. CDR3 DNA sequence: TGCGCCAGCAGCTTGGAGCAGGGCAAGAATTCACCCCTCCACTTT.

The V gene is TRBV11-2, the J gene TRBJ2-7, with 9 bases lining up with TRBD1. Germline V CDR1 and CDR2: SGHAT, FQNNGV. The CDR3 has 14 residues. V lost 6 bases to trimming and J lost 5 bases; unmatched junction nucleotides: 8. DNA for the CDR3: TGTGCCAGCAGTCCTTCGGGACAGGGACACGAGCAGTACTTC. The encoded protein is CASSPSGQGHEQYF.

The chain has TRBV7-6 and TRBJ1-3; 9 bases agree with TRBD1. The CDR3 is 16 residues long. Germline assignment: CDR1 SGHVS and CDR2 FNYEAQ. J was trimmed by 2 bases and V by 4 bases; bases with no gene match: 6. The CDR3 DNA reads as TGTGCCAGCAGCTCCTGGGGACAGGGAACTGGAAACACCATATATTTT. Its protein product is CASSSWGQGTGNTIYF.

V is TRBV27 and J is TRBJ2-2; unclear D gene. The CDR3 is made up of 18 amino acids. Trimming took off 3 bases at V and 0 bases at J, with 17 bases between the two ends. Germline assignment: CDR1 MNHEY and CDR2 SMNVEV (reference sequence). The CDR3 spells CASSFLVPEAANTGELFF. The CDR3 coding sequence is TGTGCCAGCAGTTTTTTGGTCCCTGAGGCAGCGAACACCGGGGAGCTGTTTTTT.

In nucleotides, the CDR3 is TGCGCCAGCAGCGCCAGACAAAGACAGGGTGGAGAGACCCAGTACTTC. The encoded protein is CASSARQRQGGETQYF. The gene calls are TRBV5-1 and TRBJ2-5, with 7 bases fitting TRBD1. Germline lookup yields CDR1 SGHRS and CDR2 YFSETQ. V lost 4 bases to trimming and J lost 4 bases; unmatched junction nucleotides: 13. The CDR3 spans 16 residues.

This clonotype was detected a few times. This chain connects TRBV20-1 to TRBJ1-2, with a possible D match to TRBD1 (6 bases). Trimming took 6 bases from V and 2 from J, leaving 13 bases between them. CDR3 length: 13 amino acids. Germline CDR1 DFQATT, CDR2 SNEGSKA (reference sequence). The chain's CDR3 is CSASGHLNYGYTF. DNA for the CDR3: TGCAGTGCCTCGGGACATTTAAACTATGGCTACACCTTC.

V is TRBV7-2 and J is TRBJ2-1; TRBD2 might be the D (5 bases). The CDR3 runs to 14 residues. The germline V and J ends were trimmed by 5 bases and 5 bases, with 13 bases remaining between them. Germline V gene sequence: CDR1 SGHTA, CDR2 FQGNSA. CDR3 protein: CASSPPRGNNEQFF. Here the CDR3 DNA reads TGTGCCAGCAGCCCCCCCCGAGGGAACAATGAGCAGTTCTTC.

DNA for the CDR3: TGTGCCAGCAGCAGCTCCGGGACTGGCAATGAGCAGTTCTTC. Protein: CASSSSGTGNEQFF. The gene calls are TRBV12-3 or TRBV12-4 and TRBJ2-1; the D gene is possibly TRBD2 (6 bases). V lost 6 bases and J 6 bases, leaving 15 bases between the germline ends. This CDR3 region has 14 residues.

The chain joins TRBV6-1 to TRBJ1-4, with D perhaps matching TRBD1 (5 bases). The CDR3 consists of 14 residues. The V gene lost 5 bases and the J gene lost 7 bases, with 14 bases spanning the gap. Germline V gene data show CDR1 as MNHNS and CDR2 as SASEGT. CDR3 in amino acids: CASSPRSGGEKLFF. As DNA, the CDR3 is TGTGCCAGCAGTCCGCGGTCGGGGGGTGAAAAACTGTTTTTT.

This chain links TRBV29-1 with TRBJ2-7, with a weak D call TRBD2 (5 bases). CDR1 is SQVTM, CDR2 ANQGSEA, per germline. Trimming removed 3 bases from V and 2 bases from J, with 5 bases in between. The CDR3 has 11 amino acids. CDR3 loop: CSVEEAYEQYF. In DNA form, the CDR3 reads TGCAGCGTTGAGGAGGCCTACGAGCAGTACTTC.

The chain couples TRBV20-1 to TRBJ2-4, with 8 bases identical to TRBD1. The CDR3 totals 14 residues. With 4 bases clipped from V and 3 bases from J, the junction kept 5 bases outside the gene matches. The germline CDR1 and CDR2 sequences are DFQATT and SNEGSKA (reference sequence). The CDR3 DNA follows: TGCAGTGCTACTCCAGGGGGCGGCAAAAACATTCAGTACTTC. It translates to CSATPGGGKNIQYF.

This clonotype turned up a few times. This sequence joins TRBV18 and TRBJ2-2; the D gene is possibly TRBD1 (5 bases). The V end lost 3 bases, the J end lost 4 bases, and 6 bases lay between the germline ends. Germline values: CDR1 KGHSH, CDR2 LQKENI. The CDR3 contains 13 residues. CDR3 DNA sequence: TGTGCCAGCTCACCGGGGCCCACCGGGGAGCTGTTTTTT. The encoded protein is CASSPGPTGELFF.

This chain connects TRBV7-2 to TRBJ1-2; D is ambiguous. The germline V gene encodes CDR1 SGHTA and CDR2 FQGNSA. The CDR3 has 15 amino acids. Trimming took off 1 base at V and 7 bases at J, with 16 bases between the two ends. CDR3 coding DNA: TGTGCCAGCAGCTTAGACCGAGTGCAGGCTACTGGCTACACCTTC. Translation gives CASSLDRVQATGYTF. Variable domain in full (rest from reference TRBV7-2 and TRBJ1-2): GAGVSQSPSNKVTEKGKDVELRCDPISGHTALYWYRQSLGQGLEFLIYFQGNSAPDKSGLPSDRFSAERTGGSVSTLTIQRTQQEDSAVYLCASSLDRVQATGYTFGSGTRLTVV.

This chain joins TRBV4-1 and TRBJ2-2; TRBD2 agrees at 10 bases. With 4 bases clipped from V and 0 bases from J, the junction kept 8 bases outside the gene matches. The CDR3 is made up of 18 amino acids. The germline V gene has CDR1 MGHRA and CDR2 YSYEKL. The CDR3 nucleotides read TGCGCCAGCAGCCGTAGCGGGGGGCTGTTCGCGAACACCGGGGAGCTGTTTTTT. Amino acids: CASSRSGGLFANTGELFF.

The chain recombines TRBV20-1 with TRBJ1-2; possibly TRBD1 for D (6 bases). There are 13 residues in the CDR3. The V gene lost 4 bases and the J gene lost 7 bases, with 16 bases spanning the gap. Germline-derived CDR1 and CDR2 are DFQATT and SNEGSKA (reference sequence). CDR3 coding DNA: TGCAGTGCTACCCTAACAGGGAGAGGTGGCTACACCTTC. Its protein product is CSATLTGRGGYTF.

V and J are TRBV9 and TRBJ2-7, with 8 bases lining up with TRBD2. The CDR3 sequence is 15 residues long. Germline V gene data show CDR1 as SGDLS and CDR2 as YYNGEE. Trimming at V came to 0 bases and at J to 2 bases, leaving 4 bases not matched to a gene. In nucleotides, the CDR3 is TGTGCCAGCAGCGTAGGGCCAGCGGGGGCCTACGAGCAGTACTTC. Encoded protein: CASSVGPAGAYEQYF.